This T cell receptor beta chain was captured in a study of response to subunit inactivated influenza vaccine. MiXCR was run by TCRdb on the RT-PCR reads, yielding one entry per CDR3 protein. The table has about 650,000 distinct CDR3 sequences, less than 15% seen once. This CDR3 has 13 residues. V lost 8 bases and J lost 2, with 12 bases in between. The V gene's germline CDR1 is MNHEY and CDR2 SVGAGI. The starting material was PBMCs from blood, obtained roughly 15 days before vaccination. This sequence originates from a man aged 50 to 60 who received an inactivated influenza vaccine. The genes are TRBV6-5 and TRBJ2-5; D remains ambiguous. The chain's CDR3 is CASGSLGQETQYF. CDR3 nucleotide sequence: TGTGCCAGCGGTTCCCTGGGGCAAGAGACCCAGTACTTC.